Each of the 30 T cell receptor beta chains below was sequenced from the same sample in a study of blood T cell repertoires in COVID-19. Assay: immunoSEQ multiplex PCR; the TCRdb copy retains only in-frame clones and omits some. In the table there are nearly 350,000 clones, approximately 89% of which are singletons. Sequencing was done on a sample of peripheral blood. All receptors derive from a woman aged 18-35 years who had recovered from COVID-19.

This sequence joins TRBV7-9 and TRBJ1-1; the D gene is possibly TRBD1 (6 bases). CDR3 size: 14 residues. The V gene lost 5 bases and the J gene lost 6 bases, with 16 bases spanning the gap. The germline gives CDR1 SEHNR, CDR2 FQNEAQ (reference sequence). This CDR3 reads CASSPLGWGPEAFF. The CDR3 DNA follows: TGTGCCAGCAGCCCTCTTGGATGGGGGCCTGAAGCTTTCTTT.

Concerning this clone itself: Other DNA variants within this sample encode the same CDR3. The CDR3 region has the DNA TGTGCCAGCAGCTCGGGGGGGGGACCCTACAATGAGCAGTTCTTC. Its protein is CASSSGGGPYNEQFF. The chain carries TRBV11-3 and TRBJ2-1; 8 positions agree with TRBD2. V was pared by 4 bases and J by 2 bases, with 4 bases of the junction left unmatched. This CDR3 has 15 residues. Germline CDR1 and CDR2: SGHNT and YENEEA.

This rearrangement joins TRBV6-5 to TRBJ1-4, with no clear D. Germline V gene data show CDR1 as MNHEY and CDR2 as SVGAGI. V was pared by 6 bases and J by 8 bases, with 16 bases between. There are 14 residues in the CDR3. CDR3 sequence reads: CASSWVGRGEKLFF. The DNA for the CDR3 is TGTGCCAGCAGCTGGGTGGGCCGGGGAGAAAAACTGTTTTTT.

The gene calls are TRBV5-4 and TRBJ2-2, with TRBD1 matching over 10 bases. The CDR3 has 16 residues. Germline V CDR1 and CDR2: SGHNT, YYREEE (reference sequence). Germline trimming cut 4 bases from V and 5 bases from J; bases unmatched to any gene: 8. This CDR3 is CASSHRDRGRTGELFF. The CDR3 coding sequence is TGTGCCAGCAGCCACCGGGACAGGGGAAGGACCGGGGAGCTGTTTTTT.

Only one count was recorded for this clone. The chain couples TRBV5-1 to TRBJ1-1; possible D gene TRBD1, 6 bases. V shed 3 bases and J shed 2 bases, with 11 bases lying between them. The V gene's germline CDR1 is SGHRS and CDR2 YFSETQ. The CDR3 totals 14 residues. The CDR3 is CASSWGTLNTEAFF. CDR3 DNA: TGCGCCAGCAGCTGGGGGACACTTAACACTGAAGCTTTCTTT.

This chain links TRBV5-8 with TRBJ1-5, with 8 bases that match TRBD1. Germline V CDR1 and CDR2: SGHTS, YDEGEE. The CDR3 is 16 amino acids. Trimming took 3 bases from V and 1 from J; bases not matched to a gene: 6. The CDR3 protein is CASSYRDRLSNQPQHF. The CDR3, as DNA: TGTGCCAGCAGCTACAGGGACAGGTTAAGCAATCAGCCCCAGCATTTT.

The chain uses TRBV29-1 and TRBJ2-1; 7 bases are a match to TRBD2. Germline CDR1 reads SQVTM; CDR2 reads ANQGSEA. Trimming removed 4 bases from V and 3 bases from J; junction bases left unmatched: 9. The CDR3 is 15 residues long. CDR3 nucleotides: TGCAGCGTTGTCGGGCTAGCGGAGAGCTACAATGAGCAGTTCTTC. This sequence encodes CSVVGLAESYNEQFF.

V gene TRBV11-2 combines with J gene TRBJ2-4; 9 nucleotides align to TRBD1. V dropped 3 bases and J dropped 3; count of bases not matched to a gene: 6. Germline CDR1 and CDR2: SGHAT and FQNNGV. The CDR3 spans 16 residues. For the CDR3, the DNA is TGTGCCAGCAGCTTCTTAACAGGGGGCGTCAAAAACATTCAGTACTTC. Translated: CASSFLTGGVKNIQYF.

The CDR3 loop is CASSQERARGLRGGYTF. CDR3 coding DNA: TGTGCCAGCAGCCAAGAGCGGGCCAGGGGGTTGCGAGGCGGCTACACCTTC. The chain employs TRBV3-1 (or the pseudogene TRBV3-2) and TRBJ1-2, with 7 positions matching TRBD1. Germline V gene sequence: CDR1 LGHDT, CDR2 YNNKEL (reference sequence). Trimming at V came to 0 bases and at J to 8 bases, leaving 15 bases not matched to a gene. CDR3 length: 17 residues.

CDR3 region: CASSQADTGHTGELFF. CDR3 bases: TGCGCCAGCAGCCAAGCTGACACAGGACACACCGGGGAGCTGTTTTTT. The rearrangement uses TRBV4-1 and TRBJ2-2; a possible D gene is TRBD1 (5 bases). CDR3 length: 16 residues. Trimming pared 1 base from V and 3 bases from J, leaving 12 bases between. CDR1 MGHRA and CDR2 YSYEKL come from the germline V gene.

The chain combines TRBV6-6 with TRBJ1-2, with a tentative D call TRBD1 (6 bases). The germline V and J ends were trimmed by 1 base and 4 bases, with 13 bases remaining between them. In germline, CDR1 is MNHNY, CDR2 SVGAGI (reference sequence). This CDR3 spans 15 amino acids. As DNA, the CDR3 is TGTGCCAGCAGTTACTTGCCACAGGGAGCCTATGGCTACACCTTC. Protein product: CASSYLPQGAYGYTF.

The rearrangement uses TRBV5-1 and TRBJ2-5; TRBD1 matches 8 bases. The length of the CDR3 is 14 residues. Germline trimming cut 0 bases from V and 4 bases from J; bases unmatched to any gene: 2. The germline CDR1 and CDR2 sequences are SGHRS and YFSETQ. The CDR3 nucleotides are TGCGCCAGCAGCTTGGATACAGGGGGAGAGACCCAGTACTTC. It yields the protein CASSLDTGGETQYF.

The chain uses TRBV7-2 and TRBJ1-1; D unresolved. Germline V gives CDR1 SGHTA, CDR2 FQGNSA. This CDR3 comprises 15 residues. V lost 0 bases and J lost 1, with 9 bases in between. In nucleotides, the CDR3 is TGTGCCAGCAGCTTAGCGCTGGGCAGGAACACTGAAGCTTTCTTT. This sequence encodes CASSLALGRNTEAFF.

Written as DNA, the CDR3 is TGTGCCAGCAGCCAAGCTCGCAATGAGCAGTTCTTC. Encoded protein: CASSQARNEQFF. This chain uses TRBV4-2 with TRBJ2-1; no clear D. Germline V gene data show CDR1 as LGHNA and CDR2 as YNFKEQ. The length of the CDR3 is 12 residues. The germline V and J ends were trimmed by 1 base and 6 bases, with 4 bases remaining between them.

This CDR3 is CASRNNLEGETQYF. Written as DNA, the CDR3 is TGTGCCAGCAGAAACAATCTAGAGGGAGAGACCCAGTACTTC. The chain links TRBV6-5 to TRBJ2-5, with D possibly TRBD2 on 5 matching bases. This CDR3 contains 14 residues. V shed 6 bases and J shed 4 bases, with 15 bases lying between them. CDR1 and CDR2 from the germline V gene are MNHEY and SVGAGI.

This chain's CDR3 is CASTPNLMNTGELFF. The CDR3 DNA follows: TGTGCCAGCACCCCCAACTTGATGAACACCGGGGAGCTGTTTTTT. The V and J genes are TRBV6-5 and TRBJ2-2; D gene unclear. This CDR3 is 15 amino acids long. The V end lost 7 bases, the J end lost 1 base, and 13 bases lay between the germline ends. Germline assignment: CDR1 MNHEY and CDR2 SVGAGI.

The rearrangement links TRBV6-2 or TRBV6-3 to TRBJ1-5; D is perhaps TRBD1 (6 bases). The CDR3 is made up of 18 amino acids. CDR1 is MNHEY and CDR2 is SVGEGT in the germline V gene. V was clipped by 5 bases and J by 0 bases, with 20 bases between them. Here the CDR3 reads CASSPGAATGSSNQPQHF. The CDR3 nucleotides read TGTGCCAGCAGTCCAGGGGCCGCGACGGGGAGTAGCAATCAGCCCCAGCATTTT.

The chain has TRBV7-7 and TRBJ2-5, with 9 bases that match TRBD1. Germline CDR1 SSHAT, CDR2 FNYEAQ (reference sequence). The V gene end was trimmed by 5 bases and the J gene end by 3 bases; junction bases not matched to a gene: 10. This CDR3 spans 16 amino acids. This chain's CDR3 is CASSENPGQGKETQYF. DNA for the CDR3: TGTGCCAGCAGCGAGAACCCGGGACAGGGAAAAGAGACCCAGTACTTC.

V is TRBV11-3 and J is TRBJ1-3, with D possibly TRBD1 on 6 matching bases. Between the trimmed V and J ends, which lost 4 bases and 5 bases, there was a span of 9 bases. The germline CDR1 and CDR2 sequences are SGHNT and YENEEA. The CDR3 is made up of 13 amino acids. The CDR3 spells CASSSGQRNTIYF. The DNA of the CDR3 is TGTGCCAGCAGCTCAGGACAGAGAAACACCATATATTTT. Combining the CDR3 with reference TRBV11-3 and TRBJ1-3 gives the whole variable domain EAGVVQSPRYKIIEKKQPVAFWCNPISGHNTLYWYLQNLGQGPELLIRYENEEAVDDSQLPKDRFSAERLKGVDSTLKIQPAELGDSAVYLCASSSGQRNTIYFGEGSWLTVV.

This sequence joins TRBV5-5 and TRBJ2-7, with D possibly matching TRBD2 (5 bases). Looked up from germline, CDR1 is SGHKS and CDR2 is YYEKEE (reference sequence). Trimming removed 5 bases at V and 4 bases at J, with 7 bases between. This CDR3 is 11 amino acids long. This CDR3 is CASSREYEQYV. Here the CDR3 DNA reads TGTGCCAGCAGTCGGGAATACGAGCAGTACGTC.

The chain recombines TRBV5-6 with TRBJ1-2, with 10 bases identical to TRBD1. V was pared by 4 bases and J by 2 bases, with 5 bases of the junction left unmatched. The CDR3 contains 15 residues. Germline V gene lookup returns CDR1 SGHDT and CDR2 YYEEEE. The CDR3 spells CASSPGTGVNYGYTF. As DNA, the CDR3 is TGTGCCAGCAGCCCCGGGACAGGGGTAAACTATGGCTACACCTTC.

This clone occurred a few times. J is TRBJ2-7 and V is TRBV6-2 or TRBV6-3, with D tentatively TRBD1 (6 bases). Germline V gene data show CDR1 as MNHEY and CDR2 as SVGEGT. V lost 6 bases to trimming and J lost 2 bases, with 20 bases between them. The CDR3 contains 16 residues. The CDR3 DNA reads as TGTGCCAGCAGCATGAGTCTAAGACAGGTCGCCTACGAGCAGTACGTC. Residues: CASSMSLRQVAYEQYV.

J is TRBJ2-1 and V is TRBV27; D unresolved. Germline-derived CDR1 and CDR2 are MNHEY and SMNVEV (reference sequence). The germline V and J ends were trimmed by 2 bases and 3 bases, with 11 bases remaining between them. The CDR3 is made up of 15 amino acids. The CDR3 DNA follows: TGTGCCAGCAGTTTAGATGTAGGAGTCTACAATGAGCAGTTCTTC. Translating gives CASSLDVGVYNEQFF.

This clone was recorded once. The rearrangement joins TRBV19 to TRBJ1-5; possibly TRBD1 for D (6 bases). V lost 2 bases and J lost 1, with 6 bases in between. The length of the CDR3 is 14 residues. The germline CDR1 and CDR2 sequences are LNHDA and SQIVND (reference sequence). In DNA form, the CDR3 reads TGTGCCAGTAGTATACAGGGGAGCAATCAGCCCCAGCATTTT. It translates to CASSIQGSNQPQHF.

The CDR3: CASSPGTGNEKLFF. The CDR3 DNA reads TGTGCCAGCAGCCCCGGGACAGGGAATGAAAAACTGTTTTTT. The V and J genes are TRBV7-9 and TRBJ1-4, with 9 bases that match TRBD1. The CDR3 covers 14 residues. V dropped 5 bases and J dropped 5; count of bases not matched to a gene: 3. Germline V lookup: CDR1 SEHNR, CDR2 FQNEAQ (reference sequence).

The chain employs TRBV5-1 and TRBJ2-3; D perhaps matches TRBD2 (7 bases). Germline V gene lookup returns CDR1 SGHRS and CDR2 YFSETQ. V lost 3 bases, J lost 1 base, and 12 bases lay in between. This CDR3 contains 15 residues. This CDR3 reads CASSWGGAGTDTQYF. CDR3 bases: TGCGCCAGCAGCTGGGGGGGCGCCGGCACAGATACGCAGTATTTT.

The V and J genes are TRBV5-4 and TRBJ2-5, with 8 nucleotides matching TRBD1. V dropped 0 bases and J dropped 2; count of bases not matched to a gene: 6. The CDR3 has 16 residues. Germline CDR1 is SGHNT and CDR2 is YYREEE (reference sequence). The CDR3 DNA sequence: TGTGCCAGCAGCTTGGGGGGCGGGACAGGTCAAGAGACCCAGTACTTC. Its protein product is CASSLGGGTGQETQYF.

The chain has TRBV10-3 and TRBJ2-3, with 7 bases matching TRBD1. The J segment lost 6 bases and the V segment lost 7 bases, leaving 13 bases of the junction unmatched. This CDR3 contains 15 residues. Germline V lookup: CDR1 ENHRY, CDR2 SYGVKD. The CDR3 nucleotides are TGTGCCATCACAGGACAGGTGGGGGCGACGGATACGCAGTATTTT. Translated: CAITGQVGATDTQYF.

As for this clone: The sample holds other DNA sequences that translate to the same CDR3. The genes are TRBV6-5 and TRBJ2-7; 12 bases map to TRBD1. Germline values: CDR1 MNHEY, CDR2 SVGAGI. J gave up 3 bases and V 6 bases, and 6 bases lay outside the gene matches. The CDR3 spans 15 residues. The CDR3 region is CASSPGTGGGYEQYV. The DNA for the CDR3 is TGTGCCAGCAGCCCCGGGACAGGGGGCGGCTACGAGCAGTACGTC.

The chain recombines TRBV2 with TRBJ1-2, with 7 bases fitting TRBD1. The germline gives CDR1 SNHLY, CDR2 FYNNEI. V trimming: 4 bases; J trimming: 14 bases; junction bases outside the gene matches: 16. There are 14 residues in the CDR3. In nucleotides, the CDR3 is TGTGCCAGCAGTGGGGACAGAGCTTCCTATGCTAGGACCTTC. This gives the protein CASSGDRASYARTF. Variable domain in full (rest from reference TRBV2 and TRBJ1-2): EPEVTQTPSHQVTQMGQEVILRCVPISNHLYFYWYRQILGQKVEFLVSFYNNEISEKSEIFDDQFSVERPDGSNFTLKIRSTKLEDSAMYFCASSGDRASYARTFGSGTRLTVV.